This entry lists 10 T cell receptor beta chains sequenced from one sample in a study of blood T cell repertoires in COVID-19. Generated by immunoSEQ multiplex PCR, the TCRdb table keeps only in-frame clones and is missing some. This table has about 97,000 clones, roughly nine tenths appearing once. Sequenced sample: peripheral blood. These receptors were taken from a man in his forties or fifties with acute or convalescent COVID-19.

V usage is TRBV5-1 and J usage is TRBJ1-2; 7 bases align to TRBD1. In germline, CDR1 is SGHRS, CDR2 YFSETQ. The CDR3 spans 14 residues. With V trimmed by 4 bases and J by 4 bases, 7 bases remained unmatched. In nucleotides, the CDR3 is TGCGCCAGCAGCCCCACCGGGACAGCCTATGGCTACACCTTC. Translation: CASSPTGTAYGYTF.

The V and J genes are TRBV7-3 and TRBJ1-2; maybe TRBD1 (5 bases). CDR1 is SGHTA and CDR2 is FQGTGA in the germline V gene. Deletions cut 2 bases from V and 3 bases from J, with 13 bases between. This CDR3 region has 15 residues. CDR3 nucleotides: TGTGCCAGCAGCTTATCCGGGGGTCCCGACTATGGCTACACCTTC. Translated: CASSLSGGPDYGYTF.

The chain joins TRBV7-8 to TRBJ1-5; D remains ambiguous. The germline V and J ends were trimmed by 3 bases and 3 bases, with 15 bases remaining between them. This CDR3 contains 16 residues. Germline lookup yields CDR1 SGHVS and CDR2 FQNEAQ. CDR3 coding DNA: TGTGCCAGCAGCTTTAAAGGGTCGGGGTTCAATCAGCCCCAGCATTTT. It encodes CASSFKGSGFNQPQHF.

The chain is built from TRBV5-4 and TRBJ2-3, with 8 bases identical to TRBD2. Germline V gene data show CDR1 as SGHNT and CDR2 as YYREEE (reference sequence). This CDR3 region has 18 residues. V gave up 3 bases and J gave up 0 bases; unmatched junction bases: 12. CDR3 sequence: CASSSMALAGLSTDTQYF. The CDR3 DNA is TGTGCCAGCAGCTCGATGGCGCTAGCGGGTCTGAGCACAGATACGCAGTATTTT.

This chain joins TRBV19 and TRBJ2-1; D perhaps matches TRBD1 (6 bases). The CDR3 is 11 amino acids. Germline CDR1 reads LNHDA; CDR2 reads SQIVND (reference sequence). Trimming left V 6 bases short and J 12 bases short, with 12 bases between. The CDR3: CASSRDIWQFF. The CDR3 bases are TGTGCCAGTAGCCGGGACATCTGGCAGTTCTTC.

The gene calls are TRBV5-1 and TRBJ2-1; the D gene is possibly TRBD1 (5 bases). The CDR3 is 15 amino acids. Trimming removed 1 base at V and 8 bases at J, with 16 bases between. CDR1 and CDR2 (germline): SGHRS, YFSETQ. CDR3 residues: CASSLSDTWGDEQFF. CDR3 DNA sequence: TGCGCCAGCAGCTTGAGCGACACCTGGGGCGATGAGCAGTTCTTC.

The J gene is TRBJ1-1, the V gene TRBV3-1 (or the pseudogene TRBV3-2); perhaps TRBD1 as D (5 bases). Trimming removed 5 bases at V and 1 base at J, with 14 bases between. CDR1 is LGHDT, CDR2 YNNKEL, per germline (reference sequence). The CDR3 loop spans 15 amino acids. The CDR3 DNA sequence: TGTGCCAGCAGCGACCCCGTGGACAAGAACACTGAAGCTTTCTTT. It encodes CASSDPVDKNTEAFF.

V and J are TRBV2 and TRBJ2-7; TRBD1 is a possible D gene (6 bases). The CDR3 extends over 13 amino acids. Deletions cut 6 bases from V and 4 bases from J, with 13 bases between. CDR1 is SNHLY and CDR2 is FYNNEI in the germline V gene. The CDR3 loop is CASRGHGFYEQYF. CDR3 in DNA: TGTGCCAGCAGGGGACACGGATTTTACGAGCAGTACTTC.

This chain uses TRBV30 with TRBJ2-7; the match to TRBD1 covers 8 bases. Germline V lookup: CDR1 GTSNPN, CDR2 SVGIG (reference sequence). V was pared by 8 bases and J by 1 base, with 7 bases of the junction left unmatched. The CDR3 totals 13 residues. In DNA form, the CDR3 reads TGTGCCGGAGCCGGGACAGGTTCCTACGAGCAGTACTTC. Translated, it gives CAGAGTGSYEQYF.

The CDR3 sequence: CASSELTSGDHEQYF. CDR3 coding DNA: TGCGCCAGCAGCGAACTTACTAGCGGGGATCACGAGCAGTACTTC. The gene calls are TRBV10-1 and TRBJ2-7, with TRBD2 matching 10 bases. The length of the CDR3 is 15 residues. V was clipped by 6 bases and J by 5 bases; unmatched bases: 10. CDR1 is WNHNN, CDR2 SYGVQD, per germline (reference sequence).